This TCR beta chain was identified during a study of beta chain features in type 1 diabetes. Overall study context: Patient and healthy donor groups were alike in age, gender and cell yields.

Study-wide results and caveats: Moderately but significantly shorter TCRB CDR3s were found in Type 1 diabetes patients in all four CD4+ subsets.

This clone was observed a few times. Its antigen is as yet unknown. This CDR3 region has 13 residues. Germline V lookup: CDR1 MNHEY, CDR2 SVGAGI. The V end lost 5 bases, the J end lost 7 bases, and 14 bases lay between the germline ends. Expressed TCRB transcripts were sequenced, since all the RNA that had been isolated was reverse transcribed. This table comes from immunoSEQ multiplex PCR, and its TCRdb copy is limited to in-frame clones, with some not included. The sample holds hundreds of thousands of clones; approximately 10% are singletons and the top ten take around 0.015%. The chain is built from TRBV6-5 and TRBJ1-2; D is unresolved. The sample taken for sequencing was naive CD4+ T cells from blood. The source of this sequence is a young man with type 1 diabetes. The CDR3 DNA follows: TGTGCCAGCAGTCCCCTGACTTCACGTGGCTACACCTTC. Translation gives CASSPLTSRGYTF.